A single TCR beta chain is shown here with its context. The target antigen is unknown. The table came from immunoSEQ multiplex PCR; TCRdb's copy has only in-frame clones and leaves some out. This table holds 25,000 to 30,000 clones, around 83% found once. These data are taken from a study of lymphopenia after photon versus proton radiotherapy. Regarding the study as a whole: Proton therapy kept repertoires fairly stable, unlike photons, which gained effector/memory cells. Post-nadir TCR diversity decline inversely tracked overall survival among those who died. Only patients who died were analyzed for survival; proton advantage is unproven.

The CDR3 contains 12 residues. V lost 5 bases to trimming and J lost 4 bases, with 6 bases between them. Germline CDR1 LGHNT, CDR2 FRNRAP. The V call is TRBV12-5, the J call TRBJ2-1, with TRBD2 as a possible D gene (5 bases). The sequence was collected from a woman between 50 and 59 years old with pancreatic cancer. Here the sequenced sample was peripheral blood, taken from a patient treated with photon-based radiotherapy. This chain's CDR3 is CASGPGYNEQFF. CDR3 in DNA: TGTGCTAGTGGTCCGGGATACAATGAGCAGTTCTTC.